Sequencing of this TCR beta chain was carried out in a study of blood T cell repertoires in COVID-19. Study details: COVID-19 samples, acute and convalescent, were from the United States, Italy and Spain.

The protocol was immunoSEQ multiplex PCR, while the TCRdb copy is restricted to in-frame clones and leaves out a portion. The table lists some 46,000 clones, roughly 68% of them singletons. Sequences were obtained from peripheral blood. This TCR came from a man aged 80 or over with acute or convalescent COVID-19.

CDR3 loop: CASSQGTSASYEQYF. CDR3 coding DNA: TGTGCCAGCAGCCAAGGGACTAGCGCCTCCTACGAGCAGTACTTC. The chain recombines TRBV4-2 with TRBJ2-7; 9 bases match TRBD2. The CDR3 length is 15 residues. Germline V lookup: CDR1 LGHNA, CDR2 YNFKEQ. V shed 1 base, J shed 0 bases, and the junction held 1 base outside the gene matches.